These 21 T cell receptor beta chains originate from one sample sequenced in a study of shared T cell receptors in the human thymus (dated by TCRdb to the early 2020s). Receptors were amplified or captured by the immunoSEQ multiplex PCR assay. TCRdb stores this immuneACCESS table with in-frame sequences only. Part of the clones is absent; in the studies checked, under half of the shortfall reflects unresolved V genes, and no reason is known for the rest. Here the sample has more than 550,000 clones; 75% to 90% occur a single time. Of the sample, around 0.0099% falls within the top ten clones. In addition, the sample was reused for a study of human thymus T cells.

Material for sequencing was thymocytes. All receptors come from a girl less than two years old with a congenital heart defect. Donor details come from another sample of the same person, matched by shared clones.

A few counts support this clone. The chain employs TRBV4-3 and TRBJ2-4, with 10 bases that match TRBD1. Trimming at V came to 4 bases and at J to 8 bases, leaving 2 bases not matched to a gene. CDR3 length: 13 residues. The germline CDR1 and CDR2 sequences are LGHNA and YSLEER. CDR3 amino acids: CASSPTGGYIQYF. CDR3 coding DNA: TGCGCCAGCAGCCCGACAGGGGGCTACATTCAGTACTTC.

The chain joins TRBV4-2 to TRBJ1-5; the D gene is possibly TRBD1 (5 bases). V dropped 3 bases and J dropped 4 bases, with 13 bases sitting between them. This CDR3 has 15 amino acids. Germline CDR1 LGHNA, CDR2 YNFKEQ. CDR3 amino acids: CASSQRAAGNQPQHF. DNA of the CDR3: TGTGCCAGCAGCCAGCGCGCGGCAGGGAATCAGCCCCAGCATTTT.

V usage is TRBV27 and J usage is TRBJ1-3; a possible D gene is TRBD1 (6 bases). V lost 6 bases and J lost 4, with 16 bases in between. Per the germline V gene, CDR1 is MNHEY and CDR2 is SMNVEV (reference sequence). The CDR3 spans 15 residues. CDR3 sequence (DNA): TGTGCCAGCAGCTACTCCGGGACATCCGGAAACACCATATATTTT. Protein: CASSYSGTSGNTIYF.

The chain recombines TRBV28 with TRBJ1-1, with D unclear. This CDR3 comprises 18 residues. V gave up 4 bases and J gave up 4 bases, with 25 bases separating them. Germline CDR1 reads MDHEN; CDR2 reads SYDVKM. The CDR3 here is CASSSTGPSPKRTTEAFF. CDR3 DNA: TGTGCCAGCAGTTCAACCGGACCTAGCCCGAAGAGAACCACTGAAGCTTTCTTT.

The gene calls are TRBV11-2 and TRBJ2-2; D might be TRBD1 (7 bases). The CDR3 runs 16 residues. CDR1 SGHAT and CDR2 FQNNGV come from the germline V gene. Trimming removed 7 bases at V and 6 bases at J, with 21 bases between. CDR3 DNA sequence: TGTGCCAGCAACCTGGCAGGGGGGCAGGGGCCCGGGGAGCTGTTTTTT. Its protein is CASNLAGGQGPGELFF.

This chain joins TRBV7-3 and TRBJ1-1, with D possibly matching TRBD1 (6 bases). V was clipped by 2 bases and J by 0 bases, with 16 bases between them. CDR1 and CDR2 from the germline V gene are SGHTA and FQGTGA. The CDR3 covers 17 residues. The CDR3 nucleotides are TGTGCCAGCAGCTTATGGGGGCGAGGAACCATGAACACTGAAGCTTTCTTT. Protein product: CASSLWGRGTMNTEAFF. Full variable domain (outside the CDR3, taken from reference TRBV7-3 and TRBJ1-1): GAGVSQTPSNKVTEKGKYVELRCDPISGHTALYWYRQSLGQGPEFLIYFQGTGAADDSGLPNDRFFAVRPEGSVSTLKIQRTERGDSAVYLCASSLWGRGTMNTEAFFGQGTRLTVV.

The chain is built from TRBV6-1 and TRBJ1-1, with D possibly TRBD1 on 5 matching bases. V was cut by 4 bases and J by 4 bases, with 16 bases left in between. The CDR3 has 15 amino acids. The germline V gene encodes CDR1 MNHNS and CDR2 SASEGT. As DNA, the CDR3 is TGTGCCAGCAGTGCCGAGTCCCAGGGCCCCACTGAAGCTTTCTTT. Translation gives CASSAESQGPTEAFF.

The CDR3 DNA reads TGCGCCAGCAGCAAGAAGGGACTAGCGGGGACTTGGGAGCAGTACTTC. Translation gives CASSKKGLAGTWEQYF. This chain joins TRBV5-1 and TRBJ2-7; 13 nucleotides align to TRBD2. V was clipped by 4 bases and J by 7 bases; unmatched bases: 11. The CDR3 has 16 residues. Germline V CDR1 and CDR2: SGHRS, YFSETQ.

V gene TRBV13 combines with J gene TRBJ1-1; D unclear. The V end lost 4 bases, the J end lost 3 bases, and 6 bases lay between the germline ends. The CDR3 is made up of 12 amino acids. Germline V gives CDR1 PRHDT, CDR2 FYEKMQ (reference sequence). CDR3 sequence reads: CASSSTDTEAFF. In nucleotides, the CDR3 is TGTGCCAGCAGCTCTACCGACACTGAAGCTTTCTTT.

The table lists this clone with a few counts. As DNA, the CDR3 is TGTGCCAGCAGCTACGGGACAGGGGCGGCCTACGAGCAGTACTTC. Translating gives CASSYGTGAAYEQYF. This rearrangement joins TRBV5-4 to TRBJ2-7, with TRBD1 matching over 10 bases. The V segment lost 3 bases and the J segment 2 bases; nucleotides outside the gene matches: 5. CDR1 and CDR2 from the germline V gene are SGHNT and YYREEE (reference sequence). There are 15 residues in the CDR3.

This clone was detected only a few times. CDR3 amino acids: CASSPRAAPLYGYTF. The CDR3 nucleotides are TGTGCCAGCTCACCGCGTGCTGCCCCCCTCTATGGCTACACCTTC. The V and J genes are TRBV18 and TRBJ1-2; D is unclear. CDR1 KGHSH and CDR2 LQKENI come from the germline V gene. V shed 3 bases and J shed 4 bases, with 15 bases lying between them. The CDR3 length is 15 residues.

This clone was detected once. The chain links TRBV14 to TRBJ1-6, with TRBD1 matching 7 bases. J gave up 4 bases and V 4 bases, and 10 bases lay outside the gene matches. Looked up from germline, CDR1 is SGHDN and CDR2 is FVKESK. This CDR3 spans 17 amino acids. Here the CDR3 reads CASSPPPEGAYNSPLHF. For the CDR3, the DNA is TGTGCCAGCAGCCCTCCCCCCGAGGGGGCTTATAATTCACCCCTCCACTTT.

This clone was seen a single time. The chain carries TRBV13 and TRBJ1-5; 8 bases are shared with TRBD1. This CDR3 is built from 14 residues. Germline loops: CDR1 PRHDT, CDR2 FYEKMQ (reference sequence). With 5 bases clipped from V and 4 bases from J, the junction kept 4 bases outside the gene matches. The CDR3 bases are TGTGCCAGCAGCCGGAGACAGGGGAATCAGCCCCAGCATTTT. This translates into CASSRRQGNQPQHF.

This rearrangement joins TRBV5-1 to TRBJ2-5, with 9 bases matching TRBD1. There are 17 residues in the CDR3. Germline V gene lookup returns CDR1 SGHRS and CDR2 YFSETQ. The ends lost 0 bases at V and 2 bases at J; junction bases unmatched: 8. CDR3 loop: CASSLAGTGSGQETQYF. CDR3 in DNA: TGCGCCAGCAGCTTGGCAGGGACAGGGTCGGGGCAAGAGACCCAGTACTTC.

The genes are TRBV7-2 and TRBJ1-2, with 7 bases identical to TRBD1. The germline V gene has CDR1 SGHTA and CDR2 FQGNSA. With 3 bases clipped from V and 4 bases from J, the junction kept 5 bases outside the gene matches. This CDR3 is 14 amino acids long. CDR3 nucleotides: TGTGCCAGCAGCTTTCTCAGGGGGAGCTATGGCTACACCTTC. Translated: CASSFLRGSYGYTF.

The chain uses TRBV6-5 and TRBJ2-7, with D hard to call. Germline-derived CDR1 and CDR2 are MNHEY and SVGAGI. The CDR3 contains 15 residues. V was clipped by 2 bases and J by 7 bases, with 18 bases between them. The CDR3 is CASSYLQTYYGEQYF. The CDR3 nucleotides read TGTGCCAGCAGTTACCTGCAAACTTACTACGGGGAGCAGTACTTC.

This chain connects TRBV2 to TRBJ1-4; D unresolved. Per germline, CDR1 SNHLY and CDR2 FYNNEI. V shed 5 bases and J shed 8 bases, with 21 bases lying between them. The CDR3 spans 16 residues. The CDR3 coding sequence is TGTGCCAGCAGTCCTCCGGGGATAAGAGCCACGGAAAAACTGTTTTTT. It encodes CASSPPGIRATEKLFF.

In DNA, the CDR3 is TGTGCCAGCAGCTTAGGCAGGACAGACCGCTATCAGCCCCAGCATTTT. Translation: CASSLGRTDRYQPQHF. The gene calls are TRBV7-9 and TRBJ1-5; a weak D match, TRBD1 (6 bases). The germline V gene encodes CDR1 SEHNR and CDR2 FQNEAQ (reference sequence). V was clipped by 1 base and J by 5 bases, with 15 bases between them. The CDR3 spans 16 residues.

The chain uses TRBV18 and TRBJ2-1, with TRBD2 as a possible D gene (6 bases). V gave up 0 bases and J gave up 8 bases, with 17 bases separating them. CDR1 KGHSH and CDR2 LQKENI come from the germline V gene. This CDR3 contains 16 residues. DNA for the CDR3: TGTGCCAGCTCACCACCGGACCCTGGGGGGTCTGATGAGCAGTTCTTC. It is translated as CASSPPDPGGSDEQFF.

The gene calls are TRBV21-1 and TRBJ1-2. TRBV21-1 is a recognized pseudogene. CDR3 size: 13 residues. This CDR3 reads CASSKPSPYGYTF. The CDR3 DNA is TGTGCCAGCAGCAAACCCTCCCCTTATGGCTACACCTTC.

The CDR3 nucleotides are TGCGCCAGCAGCCATGTGACAGGGTGTGACTATGGCTACACCTTC. This translates into CASSHVTGCDYGYTF. V is TRBV4-1 and J is TRBJ1-2, with 7 bases matching TRBD1. The CDR3 loop spans 15 amino acids. Germline V gives CDR1 MGHRA, CDR2 YSYEKL. V was pared by 3 bases and J by 3 bases, with 7 bases of the junction left unmatched.